Presented here are 27 T cell receptor beta chains from one specimen sequenced in a study of blood T cell repertoires in COVID-19. Libraries were prepared by immunoSEQ multiplex PCR; TCRdb keeps only in-frame clonotypes and omits some of them. This sample has 250,000 or so clones, with about 86% found just once. Specimen: PBMCs or T cells enriched from blood (not recorded which). The receptors derive from a man aged 50-60 years who had recovered from COVID-19.

CDR3 sequence (DNA): TGTGCCAGCAGACAACTCACCGGGACAGGGGGACGTTATAGCAATCAGCCCCAGCATTTT. Translation: CASRQLTGTGGRYSNQPQHF. The chain links TRBV28 to TRBJ1-5; 11 bases agree with TRBD1. The germline CDR1 and CDR2 sequences are MDHEN and SYDVKM. J lost 0 bases, V lost 6 bases, and 16 bases had no gene match. The CDR3 runs 20 residues. Combining the CDR3 with reference TRBV28 and TRBJ1-5 gives the whole variable domain DVKVTQSSRYLVKRTGEKVFLECVQDMDHENMFWYRQDPGLGLRLIYFSYDVKMKEKGDIPEGYSVSREKKERFSLILESASTNQTSMYLCASRQLTGTGGRYSNQPQHFGDGTRLSIL.

This clone has only one observation. The chain carries TRBV5-6 and TRBJ1-4, with 11 positions matching TRBD1. Trimming removed 2 bases from V and 14 bases from J; junction bases left unmatched: 8. Germline V gene lookup returns CDR1 SGHDT and CDR2 YYEEEE. This CDR3 is built from 14 residues. The CDR3 region is CASSLGTGGFILFF. The CDR3 DNA reads as TGTGCCAGCAGCTTAGGGACAGGGGGATTTATTCTGTTTTTT.

This chain joins TRBV27 and TRBJ1-5, with 7 nucleotides matching TRBD1. The CDR3 runs to 13 residues. After removal of 4 bases from V and 5 bases from J, the junction contained 2 bases not matched to a gene. Germline V gene sequence: CDR1 MNHEY, CDR2 SMNVEV (reference sequence). The CDR3 spells CASSWDSDQPQHF. The CDR3, as DNA: TGTGCCAGCAGTTGGGACAGCGATCAGCCCCAGCATTTT.

As DNA, the CDR3 is TGCGCCAGCACTCCCCCGGGCAGGGCCACAGATACGCAGTATTTT. This sequence encodes CASTPPGRATDTQYF. This chain joins TRBV10-2 and TRBJ2-3; maybe TRBD1 (5 bases). Germline V gene lookup returns CDR1 WSHSY and CDR2 SAAADI. The length of the CDR3 is 15 residues. Trimming shortened V by 7 bases and J by 2 bases, and 16 bases separated the two germline ends.

The chain links TRBV4-1 to TRBJ2-5, with 9 bases that match TRBD1. The V gene end was trimmed by 4 bases and the J gene end by 2 bases; junction bases not matched to a gene: 8. The CDR3 contains 16 residues. Germline V gene lookup returns CDR1 MGHRA and CDR2 YSYEKL. The CDR3, as DNA: TGCGCCAGCAGCCCAGAGCCGGGACAGGGTCAAGAGACCCAGTACTTC. Protein sequence: CASSPEPGQGQETQYF.

V usage is TRBV19 and J usage is TRBJ2-7; tentatively, D is TRBD2 (7 bases). This CDR3 comprises 17 residues. Trimming cost V 2 bases and J 3 bases, with 20 bases left between them. CDR1 and CDR2 (germline): LNHDA, SQIVND (reference sequence). CDR3 protein: CASSIRSRGAPYYEQYF. CDR3 coding DNA: TGTGCCAGTAGTATAAGGAGTCGGGGGGCCCCTTACTACGAGCAGTACTTC.

The V call is TRBV25-1, the J call TRBJ2-7, with a weak D call TRBD1 (6 bases). Germline V gene lookup returns CDR1 MGHDK and CDR2 SYGVNS. There are 13 residues in the CDR3. Trimming shortened V by 4 bases and J by 4 bases, and 11 bases separated the two germline ends. Here the CDR3 DNA reads TGTGCCAGCAGTGTGGACAGTAATTACGAGCAGTACTTC. Translated, it gives CASSVDSNYEQYF.

The gene calls are TRBV11-3 and TRBJ2-1, with a weak D call TRBD2 (6 bases). V was shortened by 10 bases and J by 8 bases, with 21 bases between the two germline ends. The CDR3 has 14 residues. CDR1 is SGHNT and CDR2 is YENEEA in the germline V gene. CDR3 sequence: CATRDPAGSDEQFF. The DNA for the CDR3 is TGTGCCACGAGGGACCCAGCGGGTAGCGATGAGCAGTTCTTC.

The CDR3 region is CASSLDGEGEQYF. The CDR3 DNA follows: TGCGCCAGCAGCTTGGATGGGGAGGGCGAGCAGTACTTC. This chain uses TRBV5-1 with TRBJ2-7; 7 nucleotides match TRBD2. Germline V CDR1 and CDR2: SGHRS, YFSETQ. The CDR3 covers 13 residues. After removal of 0 bases from V and 6 bases from J, the junction contained 3 bases not matched to a gene.

This rearrangement joins TRBV3-1 (or the pseudogene TRBV3-2) to TRBJ2-5; 8 positions match TRBD2. The CDR3 runs 15 residues. Germline lookup yields CDR1 LGHDT and CDR2 YNNKEL (reference sequence). V was clipped by 8 bases and J by 4 bases; unmatched bases: 12. This CDR3 reads CASGGGGLARETQYF. In DNA, the CDR3 is TGTGCCAGCGGGGGGGGCGGACTAGCCCGAGAGACCCAGTACTTC.

The CDR3 DNA reads TGCGCCAGCAGCGGGGGCAGACAAGAGACCCAGTACTTC. It is translated as CASSGGRQETQYF. The rearrangement uses TRBV5-1 and TRBJ2-5; tentative D call: TRBD1 (6 bases). This CDR3 is 13 amino acids long. CDR1 is SGHRS, CDR2 YFSETQ, per germline. V was clipped by 4 bases and J by 2 bases, with 9 bases between them. Full variable domain (rest looked up from reference TRBV5-1 and TRBJ2-5): KAGVTQTPRYLIKTRGQQVTLSCSPISGHRSVSWYQQTPGQGLQFLFEYFSETQRNKGNFPGRFSGRQFSNSRSEMNVSTLELGDSALYLCASSGGRQETQYFGPGTRLLVL.

The chain employs TRBV5-1 and TRBJ1-6, with D perhaps TRBD1 (6 bases). Germline V CDR1 and CDR2: SGHRS, YFSETQ. The CDR3 contains 15 residues. V lost 0 bases to trimming and J lost 9 bases, with 13 bases between them. CDR3 DNA sequence: TGCGCCAGCAGCTTGGCCTCGACAGGCAGTTCACCCCTCCACTTT. It encodes CASSLASTGSSPLHF.

V gene TRBV5-6 combines with J gene TRBJ1-2; no clear D. Germline V CDR1 and CDR2: SGHDT, YYEEEE. The length of the CDR3 is 15 residues. The V end was cut by 4 bases, the J end by 4 bases, with 17 bases between. CDR3 nucleotide sequence: TGTGCCAGCAGCCCGAAGGGCAGGCGGGGCTATGGCTACACCTTC. Translating it yields CASSPKGRRGYGYTF.

The V and J genes are TRBV9 and TRBJ2-5; 14 nucleotides align to TRBD2. The CDR3 is made up of 18 amino acids. Germline loops: CDR1 SGDLS, CDR2 YYNGEE. The V segment lost 0 bases and the J segment 2 bases; nucleotides outside the gene matches: 6. The CDR3 protein is CASSVGLAGGPGQETQYF. As DNA, the CDR3 is TGTGCCAGCAGCGTAGGACTAGCGGGGGGGCCGGGGCAAGAGACCCAGTACTTC. Full variable domain (missing parts from reference TRBV9 and TRBJ2-5): DSGVTQTPKHLITATGQRVTLRCSPRSGDLSVYWYQQSLDQGLQFLIQYYNGEERAKGNILERFSAQQFPDLHSELNLSSLELGDSALYFCASSVGLAGGPGQETQYFGPGTRLLVL.

The chain employs TRBV11-2 and TRBJ2-7; the D is unclear. V was cut by 3 bases and J by 4 bases, with 13 bases left in between. This CDR3 is built from 14 residues. The germline CDR1 and CDR2 sequences are SGHAT and FQNNGV. CDR3 amino acids: CASSFGRVYYEQYF. Here the CDR3 DNA reads TGTGCCAGCAGCTTTGGCCGGGTGTATTACGAGCAGTACTTC.

This clone turned up a few times. The chain employs TRBV7-3 and TRBJ1-6; the D is unclear. This CDR3 has 13 amino acids. The germline V gene has CDR1 SGHTA and CDR2 FQGTGA. The V gene lost 4 bases and the J gene lost 8 bases, with 9 bases spanning the gap. The DNA for the CDR3 is TGTGCCAGCAGCTCCGACCGGGATTCACCCCTCCACTTT. Its translation: CASSSDRDSPLHF.

The rearrangement uses TRBV30 and TRBJ1-5; no firm D call. This CDR3 contains 13 residues. Trimming removed 3 bases at V and 4 bases at J, with 10 bases between. Germline CDR1 GTSNPN, CDR2 SVGIG (reference sequence). The CDR3 DNA reads TGTGCCTGGAGGGGAGGAGATAATCAGCCCCAGCATTTT. As protein: CAWRGGDNQPQHF.

This sequence joins TRBV5-1 and TRBJ1-6; perhaps TRBD1 as D (6 bases). The germline CDR1 and CDR2 sequences are SGHRS and YFSETQ. Trimming left V 3 bases short and J 9 bases short, with 16 bases between. The CDR3 sequence is 15 residues long. The CDR3 DNA is TGCGCCAGCAGCTATGGGGACATTCGGGGTTCACCCCTCCACTTT. Translating it yields CASSYGDIRGSPLHF.

DNA of the CDR3: TGTGCCAGCAGTTTAAAGACAGGGCCCTCGGGCGAGCAGTACTTC. The encoded protein is CASSLKTGPSGEQYF. This rearrangement joins TRBV27 to TRBJ2-7, with 7 bases that match TRBD1. The CDR3 runs to 15 residues. V lost 2 bases and J lost 6; bases outside the gene matches: 10. Germline CDR1 and CDR2: MNHEY and SMNVEV (reference sequence).

This chain joins TRBV2 and TRBJ1-2, with D unclear. CDR3 length: 12 residues. Trimming removed 7 bases at V and 2 bases at J, with 8 bases between. The germline V gene encodes CDR1 SNHLY and CDR2 FYNNEI. The CDR3 DNA sequence: TGTGCCAGCAACGGCAGGAACTATGGCTACACCTTC. Translation gives CASNGRNYGYTF.

This clone was counted a single time. The rearrangement joins TRBV4-3 to TRBJ2-3; 9 nucleotides align to TRBD2. The germline V gene encodes CDR1 LGHNA and CDR2 YSLEER. The CDR3 runs 16 residues. The junction had 10 bases not matched to a gene; V was cut back by 4 bases and J by 5 bases. Here the CDR3 reads CASSPRALAGQDTQYF. CDR3 nucleotides: TGCGCCAGCAGCCCCCGAGCACTAGCGGGTCAAGATACGCAGTATTTT.

This chain joins TRBV7-9 and TRBJ2-1, with TRBD1 identical over 9 bases. Per the germline V gene, CDR1 is SEHNR and CDR2 is FQNEAQ (reference sequence). The CDR3 covers 15 residues. The junction had 3 bases not matched to a gene; V was cut back by 3 bases and J by 3 bases. This chain's CDR3 is CASSLGDRVYNEQFF. The CDR3 DNA sequence: TGTGCCAGCAGCTTGGGGGACAGGGTCTACAATGAGCAGTTCTTC.

J is TRBJ1-3 and V is TRBV7-2; 10 nucleotides align to TRBD1. The CDR3 runs 16 residues. After removal of 5 bases from V and 4 bases from J, the junction contained 8 bases not matched to a gene. CDR1 is SGHTA, CDR2 FQGNSA, per germline. CDR3 bases: TGTGCCAGCAGCGGTCGACAGGGGGCGGCCGGAAACACCATATATTTT. This encodes CASSGRQGAAGNTIYF.

The V call is TRBV30, the J call TRBJ1-6, with TRBD1 matching 7 bases. The ends lost 7 bases at V and 5 bases at J; junction bases unmatched: 5. This CDR3 region has 13 residues. CDR1 and CDR2 from the germline V gene are GTSNPN and SVGIG (reference sequence). This chain's CDR3 is CASWTGHNSPLHF. In DNA form, the CDR3 reads TGTGCCTCCTGGACAGGTCATAATTCACCCCTCCACTTT.

This clone came up once. The CDR3 nucleotides are TGTGCCAGCAGTTACTCGAGGAGCTTGAGGGTTACTGAAGCTTTCTTT. Translated, it gives CASSYSRSLRVTEAFF. V gene TRBV6-5 combines with J gene TRBJ1-1; no reliable D call. The CDR3 consists of 16 residues. The germline V gene has CDR1 MNHEY and CDR2 SVGAGI. Trimming cost V 0 bases and J 5 bases, with 16 bases left between them.

The V gene is TRBV6-5, the J gene TRBJ1-2; a weak D match, TRBD1 (5 bases). In germline, CDR1 is MNHEY, CDR2 SVGAGI. This CDR3 has 14 amino acids. V gave up 4 bases and J gave up 10 bases, with 19 bases separating them. CDR3 DNA sequence: TGTGCCAGCAGTTCCCTCGGGGGTAGGATGGTCTACACCTTC. The encoded protein is CASSSLGGRMVYTF.

The chain is built from TRBV2 and TRBJ2-6; 8 nucleotides match TRBD1. Per germline, CDR1 SNHLY and CDR2 FYNNEI. V trimming: 5 bases; J trimming: 1 base; junction bases outside the gene matches: 7. This CDR3 spans 17 amino acids. The CDR3 DNA is TGTGCCAGCAGTCCTGGGACAGGAGTATCTGGGGCCAACGTCCTGACTTTC. It translates to CASSPGTGVSGANVLTF. Variable domain in full (rest from reference TRBV2 and TRBJ2-6): EPEVTQTPSHQVTQMGQEVILRCVPISNHLYFYWYRQILGQKVEFLVSFYNNEISEKSEIFDDQFSVERPDGSNFTLKIRSTKLEDSAMYFCASSPGTGVSGANVLTFGAGSRLTVL.